The rows below give T cell receptor beta chains drawn from one sample of a study of blood T cell repertoires in COVID-19. Data came from immunoSEQ multiplex PCR; TCRdb stores just in-frame clones and leaves some out. This table holds 150,000 to 200,000 clones, 78% found once. Sequencing was performed on peripheral blood. All receptors come from a woman older than 75 with acute or convalescent COVID-19. Both conserved end residues are part of each CDR3. The D gene is left open where the match is weak. Some rows mark clone size as missing; the rest say once, few, many or name a class of expanded clone.

>TRBV3-1/TRBV3-2|TRBJ2-3|TRBD2|.
TGTGCCAGCAGCGATAAGACTAGCAAGACCCCAGATACGCAGTATTTT
CASSDKTSKTPDTQYF
>TRBV5-1|TRBJ2-5|.|few
TGCGCCAGCAGACGGGAAGGAGAGACCCAGTACTTC
CASRREGETQYF
>TRBV4-1|TRBJ2-7|.|.
TGCGCCAGCAGCCAACCACCCCCCGGGATCGGCTTCCACGAGCAGTACTTC
CASSQPPPGIGFHEQYF
>TRBV4-1|TRBJ1-5|TRBD1|.
TGCGCCAGCAGCCAGGAGGGGGCTAGGGGCAATCAGCCCCAGCATTTT
CASSQEGARGNQPQHF
>TRBV19|TRBJ2-7|TRBD2|.
TGTGCCAGTAGTACGGGACTAGCGGGAGTCCTCTACGAGCAGTACTTC
CASSTGLAGVLYEQYF
>TRBV6-5|TRBJ1-2|TRBD1|.
TGTGCCAGCAAGGGGACAGGGCCCGGCTACACCTTC
CASKGTGPGYTF
>TRBV7-8|TRBJ1-3|.|few
TGTGCCAGCAGCTTAGTCCAGGGGCGCACCATATATTTT
CASSLVQGRTIYF
>TRBV6-2/TRBV6-3|TRBJ2-7|TRBD2|.
TGTGCCAGCAGTTACCCTAGAGGGACTAGCGGAGCCGAGCAGTACTTC
CASSYPRGTSGAEQYF
>TRBV5-6|TRBJ1-2|TRBD1|few
TGTGCCAGCAGCACCAAAGACAGGGTCGGACACCCCCTCTTC
CASSTKDRVGHPLF
>TRBV3-1/TRBV3-2|TRBJ2-5|.|.
TGTGCCAGCAGCCAATACGGTGAAGAGACCCAGTACTTC
CASSQYGEETQYF
>TRBV30|TRBJ1-2|TRBD1|.
TGTGCCTGGAGCGACAGGGGATGGGGCTACACCTTC
CAWSDRGWGYTF
>TRBV5-1|TRBJ1-3|TRBD1|.
TGCGCCAGCAGCTCCGGGACAGGGCTTTTCGCCGGAAACACCATATATTTT
CASSSGTGLFAGNTIYF
>TRBV11-1|TRBJ2-3|TRBD1|.
TGTGCCAGCAGCAGGGGACAGGGAACAGATACGCAGTATTTT
CASSRGQGTDTQYF
>TRBV7-2|TRBJ2-7|.|.
TGTGCCAGCAGCTGGCCGGGCCGGGGGATCTACGAGCAGTACTTC
CASSWPGRGIYEQYF
>TRBV30|TRBJ2-2|.|many
TGTGCCTGGAGGACTAGGGCGACCGGGGAGCTGTTTTTT
CAWRTRATGELFF
>TRBV21-1|TRBJ2-1|.|.
TGTGCCAGCAGCTTTCGGACAGGGGCTCACGAATGTGAGCAGTTCTTC
CASSFRTGAHECEQFF
>TRBV14|TRBJ2-3|.|few
TGTGCCAGCAGCCAAGGAGGCCCCTTCGCAGATACGCAGTATTTT
CASSQGGPFADTQYF
>TRBV18|TRBJ1-4|.|.
TGTGCCAGCTCAACGGAGCAGGGGACAAATGAAAAACTGTTTTTT
CASSTEQGTNEKLFF